A selection of T cell receptor beta chains follows, all from one sample in a study of beta chain features in type 1 diabetes. Sequencing was performed with immunoSEQ multiplex PCR; in TCRdb, only in-frame clones are kept and a portion is missing. The sample contains over 200,000 clones, about a tenth of which appear only once. Sequencing was done on a sample of naive CD4+ T cells from blood. Receptor source: a man aged 25 to 40 with type 1 diabetes. The CDR3 runs from the conserved cysteine through the conserved F or W. A D gene is named only where the DNA matches it firmly. Size tells how often a clone was seen (once, few, many) or the class of an expanded clone, and some rows leave it out.

V: TRBV11-2; J: TRBJ2-7; size: NA; D: NA; DNA: TGTGCCAGCAGCCTTACATCCGGGTGGTACGAGCAGTACTTC; CDR3: CASSLTSGWYEQYF
V: TRBV7-2; J: TRBJ1-1; size: few; D: NA; DNA: TGTGCCAGCAGCTTCAGGGCCGGGGGAACTGAAGCTTTCTTT; CDR3: CASSFRAGGTEAFF
V: TRBV10-3; J: TRBJ1-1; size: few; D: NA; DNA: TGTGCCATCAGTAGGACGGGGGACACTGAAGCTTTCTTT; CDR3: CAISRTGDTEAFF
V: TRBV10-3; J: TRBJ1-2; size: few; D: NA; DNA: TGTGCCATCAGAGACCGGGACTGGGGCTACACCTTC; CDR3: CAIRDRDWGYTF
V: TRBV5-6; J: TRBJ1-4; size: NA; D: NA; DNA: TGTGCCAGCAGCAAGACAGCGCTTTTTGCAACTAATGAAAAACTGTTTTTT; CDR3: CASSKTALFATNEKLFF
V: TRBV6-6; J: TRBJ1-2; size: NA; D: NA; DNA: TGTGCCGGATGGGCGGGGGCGACCTATGGCTACACCTTC; CDR3: CAGWAGATYGYTF
V: TRBV5-6; J: TRBJ2-2; size: NA; D: TRBD1; DNA: TGTGCCAGCAGCTTGGGAGGGGGCGGCACCGGGGAGCTGTTTTTT; CDR3: CASSLGGGGTGELFF
V: TRBV7-9; J: TRBJ1-2; size: NA; D: NA; DNA: TGTGCCAGCCAACAACAGACAATCTCTGGCTACACCTTC; CDR3: CASQQQTISGYTF
V: TRBV4-3; J: TRBJ2-7; size: few; D: NA; DNA: TGCGCCAGCAGCCAAGGCGTCCTCGACTCCTACGAGCAGTACTTC; CDR3: CASSQGVLDSYEQYF
V: TRBV7-2; J: TRBJ1-2; size: NA; D: TRBD1; DNA: TGTGCCAGCAGCTTACAGGGGGCAGGGTTTGGCTACACCTTC; CDR3: CASSLQGAGFGYTF
V: TRBV15; J: TRBJ1-3; size: NA; D: TRBD1; DNA: TGTGCCACCAGCAGAGATAAGGGGGCTGTATATTTT; CDR3: CATSRDKGAVYF
V: TRBV29-1; J: TRBJ2-2; size: NA; D: NA; DNA: TGCAGCGTTGAAGACGTATCCGGGACGGCGGGAAACACCGGGGAGCTGTTTTTT; CDR3: CSVEDVSGTAGNTGELFF
V: TRBV7-2; J: TRBJ2-2; size: few; D: TRBD1; DNA: TGTGCCAGCAGCTCGGACAGGGGCTTCGGGGAGCTGTTTTTT; CDR3: CASSSDRGFGELFF
V: TRBV4-3; J: TRBJ1-1; size: few; D: NA; DNA: TGCGCCAGCAGCCAAGATTTGCAGTACCCTGAAGCTTTCTTT; CDR3: CASSQDLQYPEAFF
V: TRBV7-9; J: TRBJ2-2; size: NA; D: NA; DNA: TGTGCCAGTAGTCGAACGCCCGCCGGGGAGCTGTTTTTT; CDR3: CASSRTPAGELFF